This T cell receptor beta chain was sequenced for a study of blood T cells in healthy people across ages. Study background: In model experiments, template switching was able to capture about one barcoded beta molecule for every two T cells that were present.

CDR3 size: 15 residues. The germline V gene encodes CDR1 MGHDK and CDR2 SYGVNS. The V end was cut by 4 bases, the J end by 6 bases, with 15 bases between. This clonotype was seen more than once but under ten times. Alongside a J-beta primer mix, a sample-barcoded 5' primer served in a second PCR lasting 7 to 11 cycles. TCRdb fed the 5' RACE reads into MiXCR, producing one record per CDR3 protein. The table has approximately 940,000 distinct CDR3 sequences, under 50% seen once. The chain recombines TRBV25-1 with TRBJ2-2; D not resolved. Sequences were obtained from blood. This TCR was sampled from a man aged 30 to 39 in good health. The CDR3 spells CASSGSITVPGELFF. DNA for the CDR3: TGTGCCAGCAGTGGCAGTATTACTGTTCCCGGGGAGCTGTTTTTT.